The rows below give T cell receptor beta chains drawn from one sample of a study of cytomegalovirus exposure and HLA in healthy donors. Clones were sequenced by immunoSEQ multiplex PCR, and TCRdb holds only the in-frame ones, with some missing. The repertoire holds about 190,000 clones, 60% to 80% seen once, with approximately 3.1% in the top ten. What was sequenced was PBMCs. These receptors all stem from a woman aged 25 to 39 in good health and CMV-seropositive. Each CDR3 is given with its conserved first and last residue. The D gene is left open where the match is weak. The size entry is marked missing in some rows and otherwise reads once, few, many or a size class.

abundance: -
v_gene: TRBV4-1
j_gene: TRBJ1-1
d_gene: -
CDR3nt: TGCGCCAGCAGCCAAGCGCCGACAGTGAACACTGAAGCTTTCTTT
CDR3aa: CASSQAPTVNTEAFF

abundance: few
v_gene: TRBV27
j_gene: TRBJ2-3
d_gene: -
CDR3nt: TGTGCCAGCACCTCACTAGCTGCCGGCACAGATACGCAGTATTTT
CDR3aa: CASTSLAAGTDTQYF

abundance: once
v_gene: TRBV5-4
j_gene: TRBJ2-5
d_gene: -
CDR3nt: TGTGCCAGCAGCTATAAGCGTATGGAGACCCAGTACTTC
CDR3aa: CASSYKRMETQYF

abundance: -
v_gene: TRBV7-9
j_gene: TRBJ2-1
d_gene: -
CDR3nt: TGTGCCAGCAGCTTAGCGCCGACTGTTGAGCAGTTCTTC
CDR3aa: CASSLAPTVEQFF

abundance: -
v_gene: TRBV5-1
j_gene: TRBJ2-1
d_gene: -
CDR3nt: TGCGCCAGCAGCTTGTCGGCAGGGCGGTCTTATGAGCAGTTCTTC
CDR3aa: CASSLSAGRSYEQFF

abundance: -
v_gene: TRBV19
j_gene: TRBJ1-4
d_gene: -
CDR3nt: TGTGCCAGTACCAAGCCGGGATCGGTTAATGAAAAACTGTTTTTT
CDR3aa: CASTKPGSVNEKLFF

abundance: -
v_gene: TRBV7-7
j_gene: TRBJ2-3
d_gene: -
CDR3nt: TGTGCCAGCAGCTTTAGCAGGGGTGCAGATACGCAGTATTTT
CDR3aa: CASSFSRGADTQYF

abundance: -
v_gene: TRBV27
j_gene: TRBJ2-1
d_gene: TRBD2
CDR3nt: TGTGCCAGCAGTTTAGGGCTAGCGGGAATAGATGAGCAGTTCTTC
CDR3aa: CASSLGLAGIDEQFF

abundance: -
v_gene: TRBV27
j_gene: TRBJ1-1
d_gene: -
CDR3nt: TGTGCCAGCAGTTTTCAGGGTCACACTGAAGCTTTCTTT
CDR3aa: CASSFQGHTEAFF

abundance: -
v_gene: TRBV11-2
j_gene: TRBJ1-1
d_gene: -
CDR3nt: TGTGCCAGCAGCTCCAACTCCTTCCTCACTGAAGCTTTCTTT
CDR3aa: CASSSNSFLTEAFF

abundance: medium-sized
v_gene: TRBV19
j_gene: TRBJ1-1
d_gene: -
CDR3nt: TGTGCCAGTACCGACGGCCCGGGGAACACTGAAGCTTTCTTT
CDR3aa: CASTDGPGNTEAFF

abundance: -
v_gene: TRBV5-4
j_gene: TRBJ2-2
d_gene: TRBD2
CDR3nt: TGTGCCAGCAGCACAAGCGGGAGGCGCGGGTTCACCGGGGAGCTGTTTTTT
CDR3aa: CASSTSGRRGFTGELFF

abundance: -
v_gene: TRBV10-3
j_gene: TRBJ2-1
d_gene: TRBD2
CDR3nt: TGTGCCATCAGTGAATCTAGCGGGAGTTACAATGAGCAGTTCTTC
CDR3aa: CAISESSGSYNEQFF

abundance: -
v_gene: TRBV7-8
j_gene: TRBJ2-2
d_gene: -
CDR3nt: TGTGCCAGCAGCCCCAAAGCGACCAACACCGGGGAGCTGTTTTTT
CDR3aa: CASSPKATNTGELFF

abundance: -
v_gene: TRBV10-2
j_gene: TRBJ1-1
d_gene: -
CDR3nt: TGCGCCAGCAGTCAGAACACTGAAGCTTTCTTT
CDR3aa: CASSQNTEAFF

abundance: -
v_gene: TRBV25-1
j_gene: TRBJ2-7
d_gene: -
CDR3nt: TGTGCCAGCACCGGCGCCCTAGGCGAGCAGTACTTC
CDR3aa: CASTGALGEQYF

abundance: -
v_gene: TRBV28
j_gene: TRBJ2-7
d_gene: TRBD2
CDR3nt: TGTGCCAGCAGTTTATTTGGGGGAGGGGTTAACGAGCAGTACTTC
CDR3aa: CASSLFGGGVNEQYF

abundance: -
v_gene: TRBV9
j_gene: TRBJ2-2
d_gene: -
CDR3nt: TGTGCCAGCAGCGTGGACGGAGGCGGGGAGCTGTTTTTT
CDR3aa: CASSVDGGGELFF

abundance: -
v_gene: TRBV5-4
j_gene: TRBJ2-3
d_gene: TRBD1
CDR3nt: TGTGCCAGCAGCCCCCTAGGGACAGTAGCTACGCAGTATTTT
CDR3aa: CASSPLGTVATQYF

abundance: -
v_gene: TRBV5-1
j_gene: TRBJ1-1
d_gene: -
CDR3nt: TGCGCCAGCAGCTTTCTGCGGGAGGGGAGCACTGAAGCTTTCTTT
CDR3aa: CASSFLREGSTEAFF

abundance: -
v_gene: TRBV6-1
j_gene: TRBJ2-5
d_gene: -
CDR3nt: TGTGCCAGCAGTGTGTCCGTCTGGAAGGGGGTAGGAGAGACCCAGTACTTC
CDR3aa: CASSVSVWKGVGETQYF

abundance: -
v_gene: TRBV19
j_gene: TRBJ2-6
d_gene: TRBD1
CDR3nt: TGTGCCAGTAGTCAAGCAGGGGGCCCCCCCTCTGGGGCCAACGTCCTGACTTTC
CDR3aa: CASSQAGGPPSGANVLTF

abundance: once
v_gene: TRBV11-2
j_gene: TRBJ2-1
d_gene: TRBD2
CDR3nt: TGTGCCAGCAGCTTCGGGACTAGCGGGAGGAATGAGCAGTTCTTC
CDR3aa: CASSFGTSGRNEQFF

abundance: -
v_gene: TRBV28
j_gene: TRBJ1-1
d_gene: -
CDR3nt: TGTGCCAGCAGTTCTCTCACGAACGCTGAAGCTTTTTTT
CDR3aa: CASSSLTNAEAFF

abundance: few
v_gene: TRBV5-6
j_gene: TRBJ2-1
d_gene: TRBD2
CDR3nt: TGTGCCAGCAGCTTGGCGACTAGCGGGGGGGATGAGCAGTTCTTC
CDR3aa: CASSLATSGGDEQFF

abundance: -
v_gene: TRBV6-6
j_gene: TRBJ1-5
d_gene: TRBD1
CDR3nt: TGTGCCAGCAGTTTCGGGACAGGTGCTAGCAATCAGCCCCAGCATTTT
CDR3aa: CASSFGTGASNQPQHF

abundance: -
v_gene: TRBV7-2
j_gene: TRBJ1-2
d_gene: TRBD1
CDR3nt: TGTGCCAGCAGCTCGAGAATTGGGACAGGGAACTATGGCTACACCTTC
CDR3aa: CASSSRIGTGNYGYTF

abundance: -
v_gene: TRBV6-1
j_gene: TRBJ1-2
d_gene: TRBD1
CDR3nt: TGTGCCAGCAGTGGACAGGGGGCAACGTATGGCTACACCTTC
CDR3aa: CASSGQGATYGYTF

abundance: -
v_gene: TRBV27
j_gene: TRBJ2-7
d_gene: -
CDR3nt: TGTGCCAGCCGACGGACAGCATCCTACGAGCAGTACTTC
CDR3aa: CASRRTASYEQYF

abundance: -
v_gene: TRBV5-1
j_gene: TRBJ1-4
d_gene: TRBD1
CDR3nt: TGCGCCAGCAGCCCGACAGGGAAAACTAATGAAAAACTGTTTTTT
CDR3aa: CASSPTGKTNEKLFF

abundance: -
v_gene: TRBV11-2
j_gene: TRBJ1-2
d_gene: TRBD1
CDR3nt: TGTGCCAGCAGCCAACTGACAGGGGTAGATGGCTACACCTTC
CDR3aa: CASSQLTGVDGYTF

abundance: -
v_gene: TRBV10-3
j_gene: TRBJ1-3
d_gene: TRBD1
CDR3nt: TGTGCCATCAGTTCTCTTCGGGACAGGGAACAGAATGGAAACACCATATATTTT
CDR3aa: CAISSLRDREQNGNTIYF

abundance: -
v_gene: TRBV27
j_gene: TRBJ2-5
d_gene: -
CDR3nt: TGTGCCAGCAGTAGCACGGTCGAGAAAGAGACCCAGTACTTC
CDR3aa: CASSSTVEKETQYF

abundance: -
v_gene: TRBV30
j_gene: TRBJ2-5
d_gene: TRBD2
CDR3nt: TGTGCCTGGAGTGGGGCTAGCGGAAACCAAGAGACCCAGTACTTC
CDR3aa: CAWSGASGNQETQYF

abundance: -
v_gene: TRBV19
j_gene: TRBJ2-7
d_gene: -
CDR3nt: TGTGCCAGTAGTATATGGCTAACAGCTTCCTACGAGCAGTACTTC
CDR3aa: CASSIWLTASYEQYF

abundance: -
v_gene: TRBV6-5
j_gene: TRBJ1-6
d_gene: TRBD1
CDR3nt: TGTGCCAGCAGCCTCGGACAGGGCTACCGGTCACCCCTCCACTTT
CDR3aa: CASSLGQGYRSPLHF

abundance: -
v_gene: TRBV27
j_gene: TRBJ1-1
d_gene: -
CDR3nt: TGTGCCAGCAGATCGGGGGGCCTGAACACTGAAGCTTTCTTT
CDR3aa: CASRSGGLNTEAFF

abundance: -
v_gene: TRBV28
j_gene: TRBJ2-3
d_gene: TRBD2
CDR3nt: TGTGCCAGCAGTTTGGGACTAGGAACAGATACGCAGTATTTT
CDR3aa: CASSLGLGTDTQYF

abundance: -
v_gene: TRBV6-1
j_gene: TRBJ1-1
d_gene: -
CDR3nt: TGTGCCAGCAGTGTTCGGGTCTCGAACACTGAAGCTTTCTTT
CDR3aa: CASSVRVSNTEAFF

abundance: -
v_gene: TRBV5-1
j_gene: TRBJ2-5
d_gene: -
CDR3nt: TGCGCCAGCAGCGAGGACCCTCCCTCGAGGGAGCAGTACTTC
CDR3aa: CASSEDPPSREQYF

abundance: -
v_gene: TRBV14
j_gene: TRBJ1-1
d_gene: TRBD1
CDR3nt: TGTGCCAGCAGCCTTTATCCGGGACAGCCGAACACTGAAGCTTTCTTT
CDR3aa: CASSLYPGQPNTEAFF

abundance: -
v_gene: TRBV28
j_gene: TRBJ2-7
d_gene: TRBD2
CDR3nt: TGTGCCACCGCTACTAGCGGACCATACTACGAGCAGTACTTC
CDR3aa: CATATSGPYYEQYF

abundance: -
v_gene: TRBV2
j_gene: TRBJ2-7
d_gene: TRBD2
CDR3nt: TGTGCCAGCAGTGAAAAGCGGGAGATCCCCTACGAGCAGTACTTC
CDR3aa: CASSEKREIPYEQYF

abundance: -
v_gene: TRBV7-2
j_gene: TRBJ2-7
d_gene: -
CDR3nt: TGTGCCAGCAGCTTAGAGATTTACAGTGCATCCTACGAGCAGTACTTC
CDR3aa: CASSLEIYSASYEQYF

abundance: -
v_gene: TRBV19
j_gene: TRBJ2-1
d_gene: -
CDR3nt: TGTGCCAGTAGGCAGCAGGGTAGATCGGGCAATGAGCAGTTCTTC
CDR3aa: CASRQQGRSGNEQFF

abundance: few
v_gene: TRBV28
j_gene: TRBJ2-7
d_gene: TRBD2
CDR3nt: TGTGCCAGCAGTCCTTATAGCGGGAGGCGGACCTACGAGCAGTACTTC
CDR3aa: CASSPYSGRRTYEQYF

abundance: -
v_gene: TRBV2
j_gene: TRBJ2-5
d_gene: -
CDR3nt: TGTGCCAGCAGTGAATTGGAGGAGACCCAGTACTTC
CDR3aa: CASSELEETQYF

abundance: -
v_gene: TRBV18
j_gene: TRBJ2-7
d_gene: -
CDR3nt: TGTGCCAGCTCTCGGACTAACACGGAGAGCGAGCAGTACTTC
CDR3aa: CASSRTNTESEQYF

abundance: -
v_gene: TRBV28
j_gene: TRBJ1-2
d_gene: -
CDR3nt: TGTGCCAGCAGTTCCCTTGCCACAGGGCTGGGCTATGGCTACACCTTC
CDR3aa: CASSSLATGLGYGYTF

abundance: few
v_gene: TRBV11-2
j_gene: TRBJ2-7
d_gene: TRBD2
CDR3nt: TGTGCCAGCAGCTTAGATCTTCTAGCGGGAGGCGCCTACGAGCAGTACTTC
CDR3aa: CASSLDLLAGGAYEQYF